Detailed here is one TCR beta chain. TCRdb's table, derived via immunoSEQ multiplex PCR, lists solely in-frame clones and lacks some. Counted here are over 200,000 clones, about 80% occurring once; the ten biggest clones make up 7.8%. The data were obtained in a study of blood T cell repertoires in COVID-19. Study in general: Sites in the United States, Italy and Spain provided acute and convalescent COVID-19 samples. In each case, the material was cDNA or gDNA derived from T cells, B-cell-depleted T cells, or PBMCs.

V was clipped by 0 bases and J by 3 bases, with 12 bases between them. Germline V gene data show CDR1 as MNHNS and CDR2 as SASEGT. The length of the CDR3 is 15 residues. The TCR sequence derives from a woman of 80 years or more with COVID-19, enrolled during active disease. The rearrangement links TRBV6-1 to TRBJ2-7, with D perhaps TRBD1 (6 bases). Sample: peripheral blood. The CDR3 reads CASSEARWTVYEQYF. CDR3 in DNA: TGTGCCAGCAGTGAAGCGCGTTGGACAGTCTACGAGCAGTACTTC.